Included here is one T cell receptor beta chain sequence, with context. Using immunoSEQ multiplex PCR, the repertoire was profiled, and TCRdb retains in-frame clones only, with some absent. This repertoire shows roughly 330,000 clones, around 87% found once; its top ten account for roughly 5.2%. V dropped 5 bases and J dropped 8 bases, with 12 bases sitting between them. The CDR3 extends over 12 amino acids. Germline assignment: CDR1 LNHDA and CDR2 SQIVND (reference sequence). The source of the sample is a study of blood T cell repertoires in COVID-19. At the level of the study: The United States, Italy and Spain were the sources of the acute and convalescent COVID-19 samples.

V gene TRBV19 combines with J gene TRBJ1-1; unclear D gene. Material: PBMCs or T cells enriched from blood (not recorded which). The receptor comes from a woman under 40 who had recovered from COVID-19. CDR3: CASSRSAGEAFF. CDR3 nucleotides: TGTGCCAGTAGTCGTTCGGCCGGGGAAGCTTTCTTT.